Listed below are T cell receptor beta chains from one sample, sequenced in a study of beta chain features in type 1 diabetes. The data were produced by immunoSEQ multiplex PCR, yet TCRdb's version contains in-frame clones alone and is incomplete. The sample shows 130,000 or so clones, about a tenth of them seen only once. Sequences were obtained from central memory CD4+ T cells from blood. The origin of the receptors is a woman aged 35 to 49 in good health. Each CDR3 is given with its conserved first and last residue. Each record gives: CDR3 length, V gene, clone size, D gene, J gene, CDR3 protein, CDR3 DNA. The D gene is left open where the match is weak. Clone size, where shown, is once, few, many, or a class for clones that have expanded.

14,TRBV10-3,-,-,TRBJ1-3,CAISEQGSGNTIYF,TGTGCCATCAGCGAACAGGGTTCTGGAAACACCATATATTTT
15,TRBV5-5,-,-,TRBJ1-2,CASSKGQLGSYGYTF,TGTGCCAGCAGCAAAGGACAGTTGGGGAGCTATGGCTACACCTTC
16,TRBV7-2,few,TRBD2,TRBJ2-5,CASKPGVAGGPETQYF,TGTGCCAGCAAACCAGGGGTAGCGGGGGGGCCTGAGACCCAGTACTTC
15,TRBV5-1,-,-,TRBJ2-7,CASSLGGLPSYEQYF,TGCGCCAGCAGCTTGGGAGGGTTACCTTCCTACGAGCAGTACTTC
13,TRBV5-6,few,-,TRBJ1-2,CASSLRGGNGYTF,TGTGCCAGCAGCTTGAGGGGCGGAAATGGCTACACCTTC
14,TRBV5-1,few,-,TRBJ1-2,CASSLGVGDYGYTF,TGCGCCAGCAGCCTGGGGGTGGGAGACTATGGCTACACCTTC
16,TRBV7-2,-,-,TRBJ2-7,CLVRTDQGLAHYEQYF,TGTCTAGTAAGGACGGATCAGGGGCTCGCCCACTACGAGCAGTACTTC
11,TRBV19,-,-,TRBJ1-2,CASRYSYGYTF,TGTGCCAGTAGATACAGCTATGGCTACACCTTC
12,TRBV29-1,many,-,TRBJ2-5,CSVDGPRETQYF,TGCAGCGTTGATGGCCCGCGGGAGACCCAGTACTTC
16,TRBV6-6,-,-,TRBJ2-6,CASSYSRLAGANVLTF,TGTGCCAGCAGTTACTCGAGGTTAGCCGGGGCCAACGTCCTGACTTTC
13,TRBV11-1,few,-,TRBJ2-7,CASTLLRGYEQYF,TGTGCCAGCACGCTCCTCCGGGGCTACGAGCAGTACTTC
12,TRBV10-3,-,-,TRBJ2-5,CAIKGPGTQQYF,TGTGCCATCAAGGGACCGGGGACTCAACAGTACTTC
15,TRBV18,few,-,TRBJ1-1,CASLRDGGVSTEAFF,TGTGCCAGCTTACGGGACGGCGGGGTAAGCACTGAAGCTTTCTTT
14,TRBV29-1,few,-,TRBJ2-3,CSVGLLGFTDTQYF,TGCAGCGTTGGGCTTCTGGGCTTCACAGATACGCAGTATTTT
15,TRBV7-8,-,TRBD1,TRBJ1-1,CASSSGQGMNTEAFF,TGTGCCAGCAGCTCAGGACAGGGGATGAACACTGAAGCTTTCTTT
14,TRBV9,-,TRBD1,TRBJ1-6,CASSGRDSFTPLHF,TGTGCCAGCAGCGGACGGGACAGTTTCACACCCCTCCACTTT
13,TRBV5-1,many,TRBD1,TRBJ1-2,CASSLGQGDGYTF,TGCGCCAGCAGCTTGGGACAGGGGGATGGCTACACCTTC
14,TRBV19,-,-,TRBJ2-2,CASSAQGGTGELFF,TGTGCCAGTAGTGCGCAAGGGGGAACCGGGGAGCTGTTTTTT
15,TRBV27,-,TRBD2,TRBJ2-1,CASSLTSGGGNEQFF,TGTGCCAGCAGTTTAACTAGCGGGGGGGGCAATGAGCAGTTCTTC
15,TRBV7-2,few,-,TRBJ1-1,CASSLDSRMNTEAFF,TGTGCCAGCAGCTTAGACAGCCGAATGAACACTGAAGCTTTCTTT
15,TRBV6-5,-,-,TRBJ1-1,CASSPGWGGNTEAFF,TGTGCCAGCAGTCCTGGGTGGGGGGGTAACACTGAAGCTTTCTTT
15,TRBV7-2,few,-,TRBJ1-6,CASSLGPPRNSPLHF,TGTGCCAGCAGCCTGGGGCCCCCGCGTAATTCACCCCTCCACTTT
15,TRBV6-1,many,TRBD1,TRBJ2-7,CASSEPGQGTYEQYF,TGTGCCAGCAGTGAACCGGGACAGGGCACCTACGAGCAGTACTTC
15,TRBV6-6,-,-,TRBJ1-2,CASSPQGTGSYGYTF,TGTGCCAGCAGTCCTCAGGGGACGGGCAGCTATGGCTACACCTTC
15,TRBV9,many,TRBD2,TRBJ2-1,CASSVGGGSYNEQFF,TGTGCCAGCAGCGTAGGGGGGGGCTCCTACAATGAGCAGTTCTTC
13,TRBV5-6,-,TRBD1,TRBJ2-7,CASSGQDSYEQYF,TGTGCCAGCAGCGGACAGGACTCCTACGAGCAGTACTTC
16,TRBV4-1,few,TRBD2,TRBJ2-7,CASSQAAGGSSYEQYF,TGCGCCAGCAGCCAAGCTGCGGGGGGTAGCTCCTACGAGCAGTACTTC
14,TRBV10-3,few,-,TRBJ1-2,CAISGDMGLPGYTF,TGTGCCATCAGTGGCGATATGGGACTACCTGGCTACACCTTC
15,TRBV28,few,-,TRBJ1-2,CASSLGGAHDYGYTF,TGTGCCAGCAGTTTAGGGGGGGCCCACGACTATGGCTACACCTTC
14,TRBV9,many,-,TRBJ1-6,CASSVMQGNSPLHF,TGTGCCAGCAGCGTAATGCAGGGGAATTCACCCCTCCACTTT
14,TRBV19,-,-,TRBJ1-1,CASSFGTLTTEAFF,TGTGCCAGTAGTTTCGGGACATTAACCACTGAAGCTTTCTTT